The clone carrying this T cell receptor beta chain was observed once. Its cognate antigen is unknown. The sample belongs to a study of Ad26.COV2.S vaccination and SARS-CoV-2 variants. Background on the study: The study gave Ad26.COV2.S intramuscularly, once or twice 56 days apart.

As to treatment: around 19 received Ad26.COV2.S at low or high dose, single or two shots; 5 received placebo; per-sample allocation not given. Samples were taken on day 63 after the first vaccine or placebo injection. TCRdb's copy holds only in-frame clones and misses some; the assay was immunoSEQ multiplex PCR. This sample carries more than 300,000 clones, about 82% of them seen once, and the ten largest clones take approximately 2.2%. Study-level points and caveats: It was vaccine recipients, not placebo recipients, who had the higher spike-specific TCR breadth. Comparable non-spike TCR breadth was observed in vaccine and placebo recipients. The TCR breadth and depth analyses may have produced an underestimate of total T cell responses.

The sample here was peripheral blood, taken in a trial of Ad26.COV2.S vaccine versus placebo. The receptor was derived from a person between 18 and 65 years old who received the Ad26.COV2.S COVID-19 vaccine or a placebo.

Here the CDR3 reads CASSLDPQETQYF. In DNA, the CDR3 is TGCGCCAGCAGCTTGGACCCTCAAGAGACCCAGTACTTC. This rearrangement joins TRBV5-1 to TRBJ2-5; D unclear. From germline, CDR1 is SGHRS and CDR2 YFSETQ. V gave up 0 bases and J gave up 2 bases, with 5 bases separating them. The CDR3 totals 13 residues.